The 7 T cell receptor beta chains below all came from one sample that was sequenced in a study of CD8 T cells in ankylosing spondylitis (dated 2017 in TCRdb). Library preparation was by 5' RACE. These reads were obtained on an Illumina HiSeq 2500. TCRdb handled the public reads itself, with Q25 trimming in fastp and clone calling in MiXCR, and kept productive beta chains. Merged by CDR3 protein, the rows form single entries marked with the most common genes and DNA. The sample data list 150,000 to 200,000 distinct CDR3 sequences, and around a sixth of these were observed just once. The top ten clones comprise 3.5% to 5% of the sample. Sequenced material: blood, either unsorted or a sorted T cell fraction (not recorded which). Receptors originate from a male donor aged 5-29 years with ankylosing spondylitis or in good health (not recorded which). Donor details come from another sample of the same person, matched by shared clones.

This clonotype was seen at least ten times. The gene calls are TRBV7-6 and TRBJ2-2, with no clear D. V lost 4 bases and J 5 bases, leaving 5 bases between the germline ends. CDR1 is SGHVS, CDR2 FNYEAQ, per germline. CDR3 length: 12 residues. The CDR3 DNA reads TGTGCCAGCAGCTCGACGACCGGGGAGCTGTTTTTT. Residues: CASSSTTGELFF.

The table lists this clonotype with a few counts. The rearrangement uses TRBV6-1 and TRBJ2-5; weak D call: TRBD2 (7 bases). The V end lost 5 bases, the J end lost 3 bases, and 16 bases lay between the germline ends. Germline-derived CDR1 and CDR2 are MNHNS and SASEGT. This CDR3 has 15 residues. The CDR3 region is CASSLRGAHEETQYF. As DNA, the CDR3 is TGTGCCAGCAGTCTCCGGGGGGCGCATGAAGAGACCCAGTACTTC.

The J gene is TRBJ1-4, the V gene TRBV29-1; D gene unclear. V was clipped by 0 bases and J by 10 bases, with 15 bases between them. The CDR3 extends over 14 amino acids. Germline V gene lookup returns CDR1 SQVTM and CDR2 ANQGSEA. CDR3 sequence (DNA): TGCAGCGTTGAAGATCAGGCAGGTGACGCAAAACTGTTTTTT. Residues: CSVEDQAGDAKLFF.

This sequence joins TRBV6-5 and TRBJ1-1; TRBD1 is a possible D gene (6 bases). This CDR3 has 16 residues. V was pared by 0 bases and J by 2 bases, with 13 bases between. Germline V CDR1 and CDR2: MNHEY, SVGAGI. The CDR3 is CASSYSRGQLNTEAFF. The CDR3 DNA follows: TGTGCCAGCAGTTACTCTCGCGGACAGTTAAACACTGAAGCTTTCTTT.

The chain recombines TRBV5-5 with TRBJ2-3; 7 nucleotides line up with TRBD1. The germline V gene has CDR1 SGHKS and CDR2 YYEKEE (reference sequence). V lost 3 bases, J lost 5 bases, and 12 bases stayed unmatched. The CDR3 has 16 amino acids. The CDR3 sequence: CASSSRTGTARDTQYF. The CDR3 DNA reads TGTGCCAGCAGCTCCCGAACCGGGACAGCCCGAGATACGCAGTATTTT.

The V and J genes are TRBV29-1 and TRBJ2-1, with D hard to call. The germline V and J ends were trimmed by 3 bases and 4 bases, with 7 bases remaining between them. The CDR3 has 12 amino acids. The V gene's germline CDR1 is SQVTM and CDR2 ANQGSEA. The DNA of the CDR3 is TGCAGCGTTGACCGGGTATACAATGAGCAGTTCTTC. Translated: CSVDRVYNEQFF.

This clonotype was recorded at least ten times. V usage is TRBV14 and J usage is TRBJ2-7; unclear D gene. Trimming left V 1 base short and J 2 bases short, with 12 bases between. CDR1 and CDR2 from the germline V gene are SGHDN and FVKESK. This CDR3 region has 15 residues. CDR3 protein: CASSQGTAVAYEQYF. DNA of the CDR3: TGTGCCAGCAGCCAAGGAACGGCAGTTGCCTACGAGCAGTACTTC.